This T cell receptor beta chain was recorded in a study of cytomegalovirus exposure and HLA in healthy donors. Overall study: In a later analysis, the roughly 120 validation repertoires were reported to have used the same platform as the 600 to 800 first-cohort repertoires. Overall study results and limits: High specificity and sensitivity for cytomegalovirus status were reported for the classifier.

Method: immunoSEQ multiplex PCR; TCRdb's copy keeps in-frame clones and lacks some. In the table there are over 90,000 clones, about 95% of which are singletons. With respect to this clone: Its antigen remains unknown.

While the first cohort had hundreds of subjects, the donors belonged to the separate validation cohort of more than 95 subjects. This receptor was obtained from a woman under 30 in good health and CMV-seronegative. The sample consisted of PBMCs.

CDR3 loop: CASSRLASTDTQYF. CDR3 DNA sequence: TGCGCCAGCAGTAGACTAGCTAGCACAGATACGCAGTATTTT. The gene calls are TRBV4-1 and TRBJ2-3; 7 positions match TRBD2. Germline V gives CDR1 MGHRA, CDR2 YSYEKL. With V trimmed by 6 bases and J by 0 bases, 3 bases remained unmatched. The CDR3 covers 14 residues.